The 16 T cell receptor beta chains listed next were all sequenced from one sample in a study of blood T cell repertoires in COVID-19. Method: immunoSEQ multiplex PCR; TCRdb's copy keeps in-frame clones and lacks some. This sample carries under 300,000 clones, roughly 89% of them seen once, and the ten largest clones take roughly 4.8%. Sequencing was performed on peripheral blood. The source of these receptors is a woman aged 35 to 49 who had recovered from COVID-19.

The gene calls are TRBV3-1 (or the pseudogene TRBV3-2) and TRBJ1-3, with D maybe TRBD1 (5 bases). CDR1 and CDR2 (germline): LGHDT, YNNKEL (reference sequence). The V end lost 5 bases, the J end lost 0 bases, and 8 bases lay between the germline ends. The CDR3 is 14 amino acids. CDR3 DNA: TGTGCCAGCAGCTGGGGGGGCTCTGGAAACACCATATATTTT. As protein: CASSWGGSGNTIYF.

At least ten counts were recorded for this clone. This sequence joins TRBV6-4 and TRBJ1-5; 11 bases are a match to TRBD1. CDR3 length: 16 residues. V lost 4 bases and J lost 5; bases outside the gene matches: 7. In germline, CDR1 is MRHNA, CDR2 SNTAGT. CDR3 region: CASSGFRDRGDQPQHF. The CDR3 DNA reads TGTGCCAGCAGTGGTTTTCGGGACAGGGGGGATCAGCCCCAGCATTTT.

J is TRBJ2-7 and V is TRBV4-1; 7 positions match TRBD1. Germline CDR1 MGHRA, CDR2 YSYEKL. The V gene end was trimmed by 0 bases and the J gene end by 5 bases; junction bases not matched to a gene: 7. This CDR3 region has 15 residues. The CDR3 reads CASSQDRDREHEQYF. For the CDR3, the DNA is TGCGCCAGCAGCCAAGATCGAGACAGGGAGCACGAGCAGTACTTC.

The chain is built from TRBV15 and TRBJ1-5, with 10 positions matching TRBD1. This CDR3 has 17 residues. The junction had 9 bases not matched to a gene; V was cut back by 4 bases and J by 3 bases. The germline gives CDR1 LNHNV, CDR2 YYDKDF (reference sequence). DNA for the CDR3: TGTGCCACCAGCAATGCATTGGGGACAGGGGACAATCAGCCCCAGCATTTT. Its translation is CATSNALGTGDNQPQHF.

The V and J genes are TRBV12-3 or TRBV12-4 and TRBJ2-5, with no clear D. V was pared by 1 base and J by 3 bases, with 6 bases between. The CDR3 spans 13 residues. The CDR3 region has the DNA TGTGCCAGCAGTTTAGGCCAGAAAGAGACCCAGTACTTC. Translating it yields CASSLGQKETQYF.

The chain couples TRBV3-1 (or the pseudogene TRBV3-2) to TRBJ2-2, with TRBD2 matching over 13 bases. With 6 bases clipped from V and 2 bases from J, the junction kept 9 bases outside the gene matches. The CDR3 covers 18 residues. The V gene's germline CDR1 is LGHDT and CDR2 YNNKEL (reference sequence). CDR3 protein: CASSHRTSGGYNTGELFF. CDR3 sequence (DNA): TGTGCCAGCAGTCATAGGACTAGCGGGGGCTATAACACCGGGGAGCTGTTTTTT.

The chain is built from TRBV28 and TRBJ2-3; 12 positions agree with TRBD1. V gave up 6 bases and J gave up 6 bases; unmatched junction bases: 10. Germline CDR1 MDHEN, CDR2 SYDVKM. This CDR3 is 16 amino acids long. CDR3 region: CASSTTGQGAEDTQYF. In DNA, the CDR3 is TGTGCCAGCAGCACCACGGGACAGGGGGCGGAGGATACGCAGTATTTT.

The J gene is TRBJ1-1, the V gene TRBV7-9, with TRBD1 matching 7 bases. The CDR3 extends over 16 amino acids. J gave up 6 bases and V 8 bases, and 18 bases lay outside the gene matches. Looked up from germline, CDR1 is SEHNR and CDR2 is FQNEAQ (reference sequence). CDR3 in DNA: TGTGCCAGCTCCGGGACTAGGGGGCTCACTTCTTCTGAAGCTTTCTTT. This codes for CASSGTRGLTSSEAFF.

The rearrangement links TRBV5-5 to TRBJ2-1, with D unresolved. Germline assignment: CDR1 SGHKS and CDR2 YYEKEE (reference sequence). The CDR3 consists of 15 residues. The germline V and J ends were trimmed by 4 bases and 4 bases, with 15 bases remaining between them. CDR3 amino acids: CASSLYASPYNEQFF. The CDR3 region has the DNA TGTGCCAGCAGCCTCTACGCGAGCCCGTACAATGAGCAGTTCTTC.

This chain uses TRBV13 with TRBJ2-7; the match to TRBD1 covers 10 bases. Germline trimming cut 7 bases from V and 5 bases from J; bases unmatched to any gene: 11. The germline V gene encodes CDR1 PRHDT and CDR2 FYEKMQ (reference sequence). The CDR3 is 15 residues long. DNA of the CDR3: TGTGCCAGCACCAGGCGGGACAGGGGCGTCCACGAGCAGTACTTC. Its protein is CASTRRDRGVHEQYF.

This chain joins TRBV30 and TRBJ1-1; D is undetermined. The CDR3 is made up of 14 amino acids. The germline V and J ends were trimmed by 3 bases and 3 bases, with 14 bases remaining between them. Germline loops: CDR1 GTSNPN, CDR2 SVGIG (reference sequence). The CDR3 spells CAWSTRIRHTEAFF. The CDR3, as DNA: TGTGCCTGGAGCACCCGTATCAGGCACACTGAAGCTTTCTTT.

The CDR3 protein is CATQGGGWTEAFF. The CDR3 DNA sequence: TGTGCCACCCAGGGCGGGGGATGGACTGAAGCTTTCTTT. The J gene is TRBJ1-1, the V gene TRBV11-2; a possible D gene is TRBD1 (5 bases). V was shortened by 10 bases and J by 5 bases, with 17 bases between the two germline ends. The CDR3 is 13 residues long. Germline lookup yields CDR1 SGHAT and CDR2 FQNNGV.

In this sample, this clone turned up once. CDR3 sequence reads: CATSRVAPQGGETQYF. In nucleotides, the CDR3 is TGTGCCACCAGCAGAGTGGCCCCTCAGGGGGGAGAGACCCAGTACTTC. The gene calls are TRBV15 and TRBJ2-5; the D gene is possibly TRBD1 (7 bases). Trimming removed 1 base from V and 4 bases from J, with 16 bases in between. CDR1 and CDR2 from the germline V gene are LNHNV and YYDKDF (reference sequence). The CDR3 extends over 16 amino acids.

The chain uses TRBV27 and TRBJ2-3, with D possibly being TRBD1 (5 bases). This CDR3 spans 14 amino acids. Trimming removed 3 bases at V and 5 bases at J, with 12 bases between. The germline V gene has CDR1 MNHEY and CDR2 SMNVEV (reference sequence). CDR3 residues: CASSLAGSEDTQYF. CDR3 bases: TGTGCCAGCAGTTTGGCAGGGTCGGAAGATACGCAGTATTTT.

The chain uses TRBV4-3 and TRBJ2-5; a possible D gene is TRBD2 (6 bases). Germline V gene lookup returns CDR1 LGHNA and CDR2 YSLEER. Deletions cut 0 bases from V and 5 bases from J, with 10 bases between. This CDR3 spans 14 amino acids. The CDR3 bases are TGCGCCAGCAGCCAAGATCGGAGGGGCGAGACCCAGTACTTC. It specifies CASSQDRRGETQYF.

The chain employs TRBV11-2 and TRBJ1-5; D possibly corresponds to TRBD1 (6 bases). Germline V CDR1 and CDR2: SGHAT, FQNNGV. Trimming left V 4 bases short and J 7 bases short, with 11 bases between. There are 13 residues in the CDR3. Written as DNA, the CDR3 is TGTGCCAGCAGCTCACAGGGAAACCAGCCCCAGCATTTT. Amino acid sequence: CASSSQGNQPQHF.